This entry lists 19 T cell receptor beta chains sequenced from one sample in a study of blood T cell repertoires in COVID-19. Repertoires were generated with immunoSEQ multiplex PCR, while TCRdb's copy carries only in-frame clones and drops some. The data contain 50,000 to 75,000 clones, approximately 87% of them seen just once; the ten biggest clones take up roughly 7.2%. The sequenced sample was peripheral blood. The source is a man between 60 and 75 years old with acute or convalescent COVID-19.

This chain links TRBV6-1 with TRBJ1-1, with D tentatively TRBD1 (5 bases). V shed 6 bases and J shed 2 bases, with 13 bases lying between them. The length of the CDR3 is 14 residues. Per the germline V gene, CDR1 is MNHNS and CDR2 is SASEGT. CDR3 coding DNA: TGTGCCAGCAGGGGGGGAGCGGCAAACACTGAAGCTTTCTTT. Translation: CASRGGAANTEAFF.

This clone was recorded a few times. The CDR3 loop is CAWSVDGANSPLHF. The CDR3 nucleotides are TGTGCCTGGAGTGTGGATGGGGCAAATTCACCCCTCCACTTT. The V gene is TRBV30, the J gene TRBJ1-6, with a weak D call TRBD1 (5 bases). The CDR3 has 14 residues. V lost 0 bases and J 7 bases, leaving 10 bases between the germline ends. Germline V gene data show CDR1 as GTSNPN and CDR2 as SVGIG (reference sequence).

The chain carries TRBV24-1 and TRBJ2-1, with 10 bases fitting TRBD2. The CDR3 has 15 residues. Germline V gene data show CDR1 as KGHDR and CDR2 as SFDVKD. With 1 base clipped from V and 7 bases from J, the junction kept 3 bases outside the gene matches. CDR3: CATSDLAGGQNEQFF. CDR3 DNA sequence: TGTGCCACCAGTGATTTAGCGGGGGGGCAAAATGAGCAGTTCTTC.

The chain carries TRBV4-3 and TRBJ1-2, with TRBD1 matching over 9 bases. V shed 2 bases, J shed 8 bases, and the junction held 9 bases outside the gene matches. This CDR3 comprises 15 residues. Germline V lookup: CDR1 LGHNA, CDR2 YSLEER. CDR3 nucleotide sequence: TGCGCCAGCAGCCAACCGGGACAGGGATTGGGAGGCTACACCTTC. Residues: CASSQPGQGLGGYTF.

This chain links TRBV6-2 or TRBV6-3 with TRBJ2-7; no reliable D call. The CDR3 length is 13 residues. V dropped 2 bases and J dropped 2 bases, with 7 bases sitting between them. Germline V CDR1 and CDR2: MNHEY, SVGEGT. DNA of the CDR3: TGTGCCAGCAGTTACAGTCAGACCTACGAGCAGTACTTC. Translation gives CASSYSQTYEQYF.

V is TRBV30 and J is TRBJ2-1, with TRBD2 as a possible D gene (5 bases). Germline CDR1 reads GTSNPN; CDR2 reads SVGIG (reference sequence). The V end was cut by 3 bases, the J end by 1 base, with 10 bases between. This CDR3 is 14 amino acids long. The CDR3 nucleotides are TGTGCCTGGAGGGGAGTGGGTTCCTACAATGAGCAGTTCTTC. Amino acids: CAWRGVGSYNEQFF.

The rearrangement joins TRBV7-2 to TRBJ1-2, with D possibly matching TRBD1 (5 bases). This CDR3 contains 13 residues. V shed 3 bases and J shed 6 bases, with 11 bases lying between them. The germline CDR1 and CDR2 sequences are SGHTA and FQGNSA. The CDR3 here is CASSFLAGDGYTF. Written as DNA, the CDR3 is TGTGCCAGCAGCTTTTTGGCGGGGGATGGCTACACCTTC.

The chain joins TRBV19 to TRBJ1-2; D gene unclear. Germline-derived CDR1 and CDR2 are LNHDA and SQIVND (reference sequence). Trimming shortened V by 6 bases and J by 1 base, and 12 bases separated the two germline ends. The length of the CDR3 is 14 residues. DNA of the CDR3: TGTGCCAGTAGCAAACGGGAGGGTAACTATGGCTACACCTTC. It translates to CASSKREGNYGYTF.

This chain uses TRBV27 with TRBJ1-1; tentatively, D is TRBD1 (5 bases). The CDR3 extends over 15 amino acids. Germline CDR1 and CDR2: MNHEY and SMNVEV (reference sequence). V was pared by 0 bases and J by 4 bases, with 12 bases between. The CDR3 bases are TGTGCCAGCAGTTTATCCCCCCTCGGGGGCACTGAAGCTTTCTTT. Protein sequence: CASSLSPLGGTEAFF.

The chain carries TRBV6-2 or TRBV6-3 and TRBJ1-1, with 7 bases aligning to TRBD1. V lost 0 bases, J lost 0 bases, and 4 bases stayed unmatched. Germline V gene data show CDR1 as MNHEY and CDR2 as SVGEGT. The CDR3 length is 16 residues. CDR3 DNA sequence: TGTGCCAGCAGTTACTCGAGGGGGACAGTGAACACTGAAGCTTTCTTT. It is translated as CASSYSRGTVNTEAFF.

The chain links TRBV12-3 or TRBV12-4 to TRBJ2-7; 7 bases align to TRBD1. The ends lost 6 bases at V and 3 bases at J; junction bases unmatched: 5. The CDR3 contains 13 residues. CDR3 sequence (DNA): TGTGCCAGCAGAACCGGGACAGTCTACGAGCAGTACTTC. Encoded protein: CASRTGTVYEQYF.

J is TRBJ2-1 and V is TRBV6-2 or TRBV6-3, with D possibly being TRBD2 (5 bases). The V and J ends lost 4 bases and 6 bases respectively, with 10 bases between them. This CDR3 spans 13 amino acids. Germline loops: CDR1 MNHEY, CDR2 SVGEGT. The CDR3 DNA reads TGTGCCAGCAGTTCTGGACTTCTCAATGAGCAGTTCTTC. Residues: CASSSGLLNEQFF.

The chain recombines TRBV6-5 with TRBJ1-1; perhaps TRBD1 as D (6 bases). Germline-derived CDR1 and CDR2 are MNHEY and SVGAGI. Trimming took 6 bases from V and 11 from J, leaving 19 bases between them. The CDR3 is 13 residues long. The CDR3 coding sequence is TGTGCCAGCAGCCTGGACAGCCGGACGTGGGCTTTCTTT. Its translation is CASSLDSRTWAFF.

The CDR3 DNA follows: TGCGCCAGCAGCCAAGATGGGTCCCCCGGGGGCACCGGGGAGCTGTTTTTT. It specifies CASSQDGSPGGTGELFF. The chain is built from TRBV4-3 and TRBJ2-2; weak D call: TRBD2 (6 bases). V gave up 0 bases and J gave up 4 bases, with 15 bases separating them. There are 17 residues in the CDR3. The germline gives CDR1 LGHNA, CDR2 YSLEER.

This clone was seen only once. The chain joins TRBV10-3 to TRBJ2-1, with TRBD1 matching 7 bases. With V trimmed by 8 bases and J by 6 bases, 16 bases remained unmatched. This CDR3 has 16 amino acids. Germline V CDR1 and CDR2: ENHRY, SYGVKD. The chain's CDR3 is CAISPVGDSLFNEQFF. Here the CDR3 DNA reads TGTGCCATCTCCCCGGTCGGGGACAGCCTCTTCAATGAGCAGTTCTTC.

This rearrangement joins TRBV18 to TRBJ2-3, with TRBD2 matching 9 bases. CDR3 size: 17 residues. Trimming at V came to 3 bases and at J to 2 bases, leaving 9 bases not matched to a gene. From germline, CDR1 is KGHSH and CDR2 LQKENI. The DNA for the CDR3 is TGTGCCAGCTCACCCGGGCTAGCGGGGACTAACACAGATACGCAGTATTTT. Amino acid sequence: CASSPGLAGTNTDTQYF.

V and J are TRBV10-3 and TRBJ2-3, with a tentative D call TRBD1 (6 bases). Trimming removed 3 bases at V and 7 bases at J, with 11 bases between. The CDR3 consists of 13 residues. Germline V CDR1 and CDR2: ENHRY, SYGVKD. CDR3 loop: CAISDITGNTQYF. CDR3 DNA: TGTGCCATCAGTGATATAACAGGGAATACGCAGTATTTT.

J is TRBJ2-7 and V is TRBV7-9; 12 bases fit TRBD2. Germline assignment: CDR1 SEHNR and CDR2 FQNEAQ (reference sequence). The CDR3 extends over 17 amino acids. J lost 2 bases, V lost 5 bases, and 10 bases had no gene match. CDR3 sequence (DNA): TGTGCCAGCAGCCAATTCCGGACTAGCGGGGAGCCCTACGAGCAGTACTTC. Amino acids: CASSQFRTSGEPYEQYF.

This chain uses TRBV5-1 with TRBJ2-3; 7 bases agree with TRBD1. Germline-derived CDR1 and CDR2 are SGHRS and YFSETQ. The trim removed 7 bases at V and 4 bases at J, leaving 15 bases unmatched. The CDR3 loop spans 16 amino acids. The CDR3 reads CASAGNVGQFSDTQYF. The CDR3 DNA is TGCGCCAGCGCCGGTAATGTGGGACAGTTCTCAGATACGCAGTATTTT. Based on the CDR3 plus reference TRBV5-1 and TRBJ2-3, the full variable domain is KAGVTQTPRYLIKTRGQQVTLSCSPISGHRSVSWYQQTPGQGLQFLFEYFSETQRNKGNFPGRFSGRQFSNSRSEMNVSTLELGDSALYLCASAGNVGQFSDTQYFGPGTRLTVL.